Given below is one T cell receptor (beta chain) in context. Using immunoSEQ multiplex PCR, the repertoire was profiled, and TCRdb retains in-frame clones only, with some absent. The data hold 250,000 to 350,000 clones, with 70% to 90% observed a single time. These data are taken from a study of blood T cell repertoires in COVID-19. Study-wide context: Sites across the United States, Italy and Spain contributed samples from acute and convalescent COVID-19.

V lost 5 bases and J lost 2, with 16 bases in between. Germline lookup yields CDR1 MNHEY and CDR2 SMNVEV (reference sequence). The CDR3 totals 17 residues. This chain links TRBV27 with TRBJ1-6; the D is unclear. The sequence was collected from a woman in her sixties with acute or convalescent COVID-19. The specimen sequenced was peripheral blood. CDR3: CASSGRREAAYNSPLHF. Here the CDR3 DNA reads TGTGCCAGCAGTGGACGTCGGGAGGCCGCCTATAATTCACCCCTCCACTTT.